The count of the clone carrying this T cell receptor beta chain is one. The antigen remains undetermined. This CDR3 is 17 amino acids long. Germline V gene sequence: CDR1 SGHRS, CDR2 YFSETQ. Deletions cut 0 bases from V and 1 base from J, with 13 bases between. TCRdb's copy holds only in-frame clones and misses some; the assay was immunoSEQ multiplex PCR. The table lists about 1,100 clones, less than 25% of them singletons, with approximately 9.8% in the top ten. The sample belongs to a study of T cells in localized non-small cell lung cancer. Findings and limits, study-wide: Adjacent lung exhibited a median of approximately 59 among the 100 most abundant tumor clones.

The specimen was normal lung tissue next to the tumor, collected before any cancer treatment. This TCR was recovered from a female donor older than 55 with stage I lung adenocarcinoma. This chain joins TRBV5-1 and TRBJ2-2; a possible D gene is TRBD2 (6 bases). The CDR3 sequence is CASSLDSAGLNTGELFF. CDR3 nucleotide sequence: TGCGCCAGCAGCTTGGACTCCGCGGGGTTGAACACCGGGGAGCTGTTTTTT.